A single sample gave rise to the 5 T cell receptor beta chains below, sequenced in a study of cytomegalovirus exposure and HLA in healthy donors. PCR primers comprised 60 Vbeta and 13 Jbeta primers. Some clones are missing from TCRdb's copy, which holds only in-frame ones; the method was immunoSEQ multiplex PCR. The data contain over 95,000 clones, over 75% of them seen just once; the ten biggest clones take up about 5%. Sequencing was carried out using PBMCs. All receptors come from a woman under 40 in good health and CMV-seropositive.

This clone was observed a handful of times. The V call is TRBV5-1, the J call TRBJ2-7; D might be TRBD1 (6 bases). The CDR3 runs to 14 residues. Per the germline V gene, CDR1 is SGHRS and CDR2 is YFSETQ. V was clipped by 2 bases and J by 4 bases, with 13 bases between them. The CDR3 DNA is TGCGCCAGCAGCTTAACGGGACAAGCATACGAGCAGTACTTC. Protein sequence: CASSLTGQAYEQYF.

The CDR3 nucleotides are TGTGCCAGCAGTAGGGACAGGGTAAACACCGGGGAGCTGTTTTTT. Translated: CASSRDRVNTGELFF. The genes are TRBV2 and TRBJ2-2; 9 bases align to TRBD1. Germline CDR1 reads SNHLY; CDR2 reads FYNNEI. V shed 5 bases, J shed 2 bases, and the junction held 3 bases outside the gene matches. This CDR3 has 15 residues.

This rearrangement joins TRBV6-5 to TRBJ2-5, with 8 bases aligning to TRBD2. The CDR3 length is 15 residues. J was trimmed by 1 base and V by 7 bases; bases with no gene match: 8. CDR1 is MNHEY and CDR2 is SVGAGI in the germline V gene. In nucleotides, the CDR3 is TGTGCCAGCACCCAACTCGGGACTAGCCAAGAGACCCAGTACTTC. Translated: CASTQLGTSQETQYF.

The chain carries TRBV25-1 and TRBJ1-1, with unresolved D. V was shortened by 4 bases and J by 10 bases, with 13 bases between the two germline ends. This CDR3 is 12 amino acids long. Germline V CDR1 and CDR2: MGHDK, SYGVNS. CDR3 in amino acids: CASSGRGDRAFF. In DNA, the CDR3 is TGTGCCAGCAGTGGTAGAGGAGATCGAGCTTTCTTT.

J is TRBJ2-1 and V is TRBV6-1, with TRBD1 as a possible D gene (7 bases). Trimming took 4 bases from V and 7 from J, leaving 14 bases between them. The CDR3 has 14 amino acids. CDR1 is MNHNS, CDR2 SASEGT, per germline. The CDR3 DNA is TGTGCCAGCAGTGCCGGGGGACAGACAAATGAGCAGTTCTTC. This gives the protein CASSAGGQTNEQFF.